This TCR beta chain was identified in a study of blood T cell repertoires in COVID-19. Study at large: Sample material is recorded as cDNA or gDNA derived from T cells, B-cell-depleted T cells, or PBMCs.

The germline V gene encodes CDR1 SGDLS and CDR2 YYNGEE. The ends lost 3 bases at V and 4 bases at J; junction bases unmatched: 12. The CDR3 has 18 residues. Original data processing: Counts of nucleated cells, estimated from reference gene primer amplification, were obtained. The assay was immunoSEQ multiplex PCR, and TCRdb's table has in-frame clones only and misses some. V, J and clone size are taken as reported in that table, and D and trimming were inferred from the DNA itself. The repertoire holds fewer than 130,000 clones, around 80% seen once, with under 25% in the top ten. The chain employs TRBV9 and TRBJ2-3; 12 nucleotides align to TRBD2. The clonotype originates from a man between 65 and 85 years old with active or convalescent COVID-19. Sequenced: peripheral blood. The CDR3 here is CASSGLAGGRVGSDTQYF. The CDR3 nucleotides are TGTGCCAGCAGCGGTCTAGCGGGGGGGCGGGTCGGATCAGATACGCAGTATTTT.